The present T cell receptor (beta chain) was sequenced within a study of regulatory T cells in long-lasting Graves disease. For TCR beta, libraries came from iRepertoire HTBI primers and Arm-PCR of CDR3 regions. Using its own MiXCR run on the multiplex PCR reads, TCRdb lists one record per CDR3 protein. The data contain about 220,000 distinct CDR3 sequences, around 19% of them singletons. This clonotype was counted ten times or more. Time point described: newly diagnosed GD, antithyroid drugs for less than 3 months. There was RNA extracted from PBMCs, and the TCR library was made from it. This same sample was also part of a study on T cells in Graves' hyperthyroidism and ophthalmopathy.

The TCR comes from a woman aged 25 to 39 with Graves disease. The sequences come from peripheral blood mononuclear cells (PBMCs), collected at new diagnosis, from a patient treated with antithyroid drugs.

The CDR3, as DNA: TGTGCCAGCAGTTACTTCGGGGGACGGGTCTCCTACAATGAGCAGTTCTTC. Translation gives CASSYFGGRVSYNEQFF. The chain employs TRBV6-5 and TRBJ2-1; D possibly corresponds to TRBD2 (6 bases). The V gene lost 1 base and the J gene lost 0 bases, with 13 bases spanning the gap. The CDR3 runs 17 residues. In germline, CDR1 is MNHEY, CDR2 SVGAGI.